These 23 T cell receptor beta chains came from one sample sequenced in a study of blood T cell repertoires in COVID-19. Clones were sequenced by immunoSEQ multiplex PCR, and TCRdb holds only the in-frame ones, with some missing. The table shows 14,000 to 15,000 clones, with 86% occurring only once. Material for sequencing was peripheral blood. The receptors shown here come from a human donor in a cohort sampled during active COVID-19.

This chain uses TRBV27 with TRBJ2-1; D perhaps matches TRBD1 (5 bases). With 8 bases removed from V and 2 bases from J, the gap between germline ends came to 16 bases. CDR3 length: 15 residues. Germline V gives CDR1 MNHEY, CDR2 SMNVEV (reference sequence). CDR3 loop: CASGYRGSAYNEQFF. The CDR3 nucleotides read TGTGCCAGCGGTTATAGGGGAAGCGCCTACAATGAGCAGTTCTTC.

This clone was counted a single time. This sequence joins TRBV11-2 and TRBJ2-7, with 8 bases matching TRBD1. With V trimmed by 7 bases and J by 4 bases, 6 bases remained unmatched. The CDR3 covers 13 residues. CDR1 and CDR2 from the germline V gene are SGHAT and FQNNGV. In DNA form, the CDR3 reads TGTGCCAGCACCCATAGGACAGGGTACGAGCAGTACTTC. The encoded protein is CASTHRTGYEQYF.

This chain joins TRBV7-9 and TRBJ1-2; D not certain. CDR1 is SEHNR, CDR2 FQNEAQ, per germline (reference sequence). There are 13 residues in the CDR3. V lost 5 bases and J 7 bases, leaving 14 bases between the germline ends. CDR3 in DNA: TGTGCCAGCAGCCAACCTACGGGAGCTGGCTACACCTTC. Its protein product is CASSQPTGAGYTF.

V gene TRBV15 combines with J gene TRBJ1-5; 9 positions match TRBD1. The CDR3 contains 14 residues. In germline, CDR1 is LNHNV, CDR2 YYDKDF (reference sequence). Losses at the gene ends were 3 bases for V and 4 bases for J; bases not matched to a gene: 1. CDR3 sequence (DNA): TGTGCCACCAGCAGTGGACAGGGGAATCAGCCCCAGCATTTT. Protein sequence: CATSSGQGNQPQHF.

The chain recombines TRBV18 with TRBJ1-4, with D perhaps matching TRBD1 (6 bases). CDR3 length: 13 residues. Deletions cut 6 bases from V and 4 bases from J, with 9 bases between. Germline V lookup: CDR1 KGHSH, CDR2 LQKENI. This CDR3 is CASSDSVNEKLFF. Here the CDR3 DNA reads TGTGCCAGCTCGGACAGCGTTAATGAAAAACTGTTTTTT.

The CDR3 loop reads CATSIERHLYQPQHF. The CDR3 bases are TGTGCCACCAGCATCGAAAGACACCTTTATCAGCCCCAGCATTTT. The V and J genes are TRBV15 and TRBJ1-5; no clear D gene. The ends were cut back, 4 bases at V and 5 bases at J, with 15 bases in the middle. The CDR3 covers 15 residues. Germline V CDR1 and CDR2: LNHNV, YYDKDF (reference sequence).

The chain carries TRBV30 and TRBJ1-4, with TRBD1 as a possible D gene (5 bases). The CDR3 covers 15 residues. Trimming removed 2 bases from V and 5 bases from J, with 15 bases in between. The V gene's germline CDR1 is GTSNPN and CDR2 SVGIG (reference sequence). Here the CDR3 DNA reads TGTGCCTGGAGTAACTCACAGGTCTTAAATGAAAAACTGTTTTTT. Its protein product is CAWSNSQVLNEKLFF. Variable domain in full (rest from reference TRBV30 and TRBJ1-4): SQTIHQWPATLVQPVGSPLSLECTVEGTSNPNLYWYRQAAGRGLQLLFYSVGIGQISSEVPQNLSASRPQDRQFILSSKKLLLSDSGFYLCAWSNSQVLNEKLFFGSGTQLSVL.

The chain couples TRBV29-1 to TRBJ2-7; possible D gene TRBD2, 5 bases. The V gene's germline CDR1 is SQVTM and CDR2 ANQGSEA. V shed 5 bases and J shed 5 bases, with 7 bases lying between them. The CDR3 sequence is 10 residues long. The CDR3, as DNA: TGCAGCGTTTGGCGGGACGAGCAGTACTTC. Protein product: CSVWRDEQYF.

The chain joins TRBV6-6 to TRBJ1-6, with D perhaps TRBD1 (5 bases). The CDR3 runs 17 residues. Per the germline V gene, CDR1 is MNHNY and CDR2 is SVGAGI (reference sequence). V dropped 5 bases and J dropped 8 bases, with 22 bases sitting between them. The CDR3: CASSPPPNRNLDSPLHF. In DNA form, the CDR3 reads TGTGCCAGCAGTCCGCCGCCCAACAGGAATCTCGATTCACCCCTCCACTTT.

CDR3 sequence: CASSDVLYSYEQYF. CDR3 nucleotide sequence: TGTGCCAGCAGTGACGTACTATACTCCTACGAGCAGTACTTC. This chain connects TRBV14 to TRBJ2-7; D gene unclear. V was pared by 6 bases and J by 0 bases, with 12 bases between. The CDR3 loop spans 14 amino acids. Per germline, CDR1 SGHDN and CDR2 FVKESK.

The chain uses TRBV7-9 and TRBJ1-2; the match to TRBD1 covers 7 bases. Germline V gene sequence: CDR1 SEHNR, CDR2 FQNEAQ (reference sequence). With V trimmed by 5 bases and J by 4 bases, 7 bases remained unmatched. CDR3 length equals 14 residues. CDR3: CASSPRQGVYGYTF. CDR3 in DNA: TGTGCCAGCAGCCCCCGACAGGGAGTCTATGGCTACACCTTC.

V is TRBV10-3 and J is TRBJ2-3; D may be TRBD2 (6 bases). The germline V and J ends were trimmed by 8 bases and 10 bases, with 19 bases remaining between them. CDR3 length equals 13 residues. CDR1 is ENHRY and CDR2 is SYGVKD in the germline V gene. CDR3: CAIAGGGNLAQYF. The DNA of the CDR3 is TGTGCCATCGCCGGGGGTGGTAATTTGGCGCAGTATTTT.

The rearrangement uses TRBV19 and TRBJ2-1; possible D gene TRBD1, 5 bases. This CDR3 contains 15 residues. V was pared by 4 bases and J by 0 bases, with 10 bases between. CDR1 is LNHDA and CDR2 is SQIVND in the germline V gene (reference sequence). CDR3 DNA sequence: TGTGCCAGTAGTAGCTGGGGCATCTCCTACAATGAGCAGTTCTTC. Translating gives CASSSWGISYNEQFF. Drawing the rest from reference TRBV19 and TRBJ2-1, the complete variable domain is DGGITQSPKYLFRKEGQNVTLSCEQNLNHDAMYWYRQDPGQGLRLIYYSQIVNDFQKGDIAEGYSVSREKKESFPLTVTSAQKNPTAFYLCASSSWGISYNEQFFGPGTRLTVL.

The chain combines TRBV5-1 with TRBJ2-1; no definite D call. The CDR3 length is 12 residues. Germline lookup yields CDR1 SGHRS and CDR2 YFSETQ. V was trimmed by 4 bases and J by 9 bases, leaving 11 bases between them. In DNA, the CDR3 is TGCGCCAGCAGCAACCCAGGCAGTGAGCAGTTCTTC. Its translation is CASSNPGSEQFF.

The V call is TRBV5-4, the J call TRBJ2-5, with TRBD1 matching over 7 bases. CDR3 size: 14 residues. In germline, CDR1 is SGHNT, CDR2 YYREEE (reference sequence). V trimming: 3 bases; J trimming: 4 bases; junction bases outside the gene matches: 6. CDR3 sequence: CASSYRQGRETQYF. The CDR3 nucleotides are TGTGCCAGCAGCTACCGACAGGGTCGAGAGACCCAGTACTTC.

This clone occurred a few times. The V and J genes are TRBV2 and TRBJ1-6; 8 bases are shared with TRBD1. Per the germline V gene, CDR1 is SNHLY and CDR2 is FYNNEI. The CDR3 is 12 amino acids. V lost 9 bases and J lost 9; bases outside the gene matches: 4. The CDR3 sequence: CASSQGASPLHF. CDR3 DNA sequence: TGTGCCAGTTCTCAGGGGGCTTCACCCCTCCACTTT.

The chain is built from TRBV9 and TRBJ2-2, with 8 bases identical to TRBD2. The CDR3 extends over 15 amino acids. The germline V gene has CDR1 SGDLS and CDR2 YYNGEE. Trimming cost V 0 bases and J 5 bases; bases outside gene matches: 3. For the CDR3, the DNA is TGTGCCAGCAGCGTAGTTTCGGGGGGGACCGGGGAGCTGTTTTTT. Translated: CASSVVSGGTGELFF.

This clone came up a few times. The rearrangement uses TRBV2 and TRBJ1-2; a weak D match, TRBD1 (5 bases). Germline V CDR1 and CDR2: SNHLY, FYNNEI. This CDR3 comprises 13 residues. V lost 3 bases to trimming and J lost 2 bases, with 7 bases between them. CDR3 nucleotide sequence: TGTGCCAGCAGTGAGGACACAAACTATGGCTACACCTTC. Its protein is CASSEDTNYGYTF.

The CDR3 region has the DNA TGTGCCAGCAGCTTAAATGGGGCGTCACCCCTCCACTTT. This sequence encodes CASSLNGASPLHF. This chain links TRBV7-2 with TRBJ1-6; possibly TRBD1 for D (5 bases). This CDR3 region has 13 residues. Germline lookup yields CDR1 SGHTA and CDR2 FQGNSA. Deletions cut 2 bases from V and 10 bases from J, with 9 bases between.

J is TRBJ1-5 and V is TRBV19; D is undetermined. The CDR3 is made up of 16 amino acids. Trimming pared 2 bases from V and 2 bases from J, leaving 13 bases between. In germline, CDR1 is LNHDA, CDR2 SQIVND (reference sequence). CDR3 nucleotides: TGTGCCAGTAGTATAATGGCCGGGAGGGGCAATCAGCCCCAGCATTTT. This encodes CASSIMAGRGNQPQHF.

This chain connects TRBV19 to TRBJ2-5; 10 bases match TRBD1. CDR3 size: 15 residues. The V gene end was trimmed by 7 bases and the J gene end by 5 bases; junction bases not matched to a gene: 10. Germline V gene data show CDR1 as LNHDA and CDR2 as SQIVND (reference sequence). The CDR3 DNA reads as TGTGCCAGTAAATTGGGGACAGGGGCCTGGGAGACCCAGTACTTC. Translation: CASKLGTGAWETQYF.

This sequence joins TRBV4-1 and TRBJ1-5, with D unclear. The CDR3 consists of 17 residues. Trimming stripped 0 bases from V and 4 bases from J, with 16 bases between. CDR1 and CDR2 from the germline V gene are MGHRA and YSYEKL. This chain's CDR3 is CASSQDLTGLGNQPQHF. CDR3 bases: TGCGCCAGCAGCCAAGATCTTACCGGGTTGGGTAATCAGCCCCAGCATTTT.

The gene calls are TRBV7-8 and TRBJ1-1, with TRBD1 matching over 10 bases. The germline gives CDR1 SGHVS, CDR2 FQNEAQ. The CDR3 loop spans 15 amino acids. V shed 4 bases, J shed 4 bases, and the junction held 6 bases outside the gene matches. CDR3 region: CASSSMGTGATEAFF. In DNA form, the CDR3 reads TGTGCCAGCAGCTCGATGGGGACAGGGGCCACTGAAGCTTTCTTT.